Listed here are 28 T cell receptor beta chains from one sample, sequenced in a study of blood T cell repertoires in COVID-19. Data came from immunoSEQ multiplex PCR; TCRdb stores just in-frame clones and leaves some out. The top ten hold 3% to 4% of the sample, which has hundreds of thousands of clones, more than 75% seen once. Sequencing input: peripheral blood. The source of these receptors is a woman aged 18-35 years who had recovered from COVID-19.

The chain uses TRBV30 and TRBJ1-1, with TRBD1 identical over 9 bases. The CDR3 loop spans 13 amino acids. V gave up 3 bases and J gave up 6 bases; unmatched junction bases: 5. Germline V lookup: CDR1 GTSNPN, CDR2 SVGIG (reference sequence). CDR3 loop: CAWRDRGVAEAFF. The CDR3, as DNA: TGTGCCTGGAGGGACAGGGGCGTCGCTGAAGCTTTCTTT.

The chain has TRBV11-3 and TRBJ2-7; tentatively, D is TRBD2 (5 bases). Trimming removed 5 bases from V and 4 bases from J, with 15 bases in between. The CDR3 extends over 14 amino acids. Germline V gene sequence: CDR1 SGHNT, CDR2 YENEEA. In DNA, the CDR3 is TGTGCCAGCAGCCCCCGGGGATCTACTTACGAGCAGTACGTC. It codes for CASSPRGSTYEQYV.

The CDR3 DNA reads TGTGCCAGCCGAGGAGGCTCCTACAATGAGCAGTTCTTC. Translating it yields CASRGGSYNEQFF. V gene TRBV18 combines with J gene TRBJ2-1, with a weak D call TRBD2 (5 bases). The germline gives CDR1 KGHSH, CDR2 LQKENI. The germline V and J ends were trimmed by 8 bases and 0 bases, with 8 bases remaining between them. The CDR3 totals 13 residues.

The rearrangement uses TRBV10-3 and TRBJ1-1, with no clear D. Trimming cost V 0 bases and J 7 bases, with 9 bases left between them. The CDR3 totals 13 residues. The germline gives CDR1 ENHRY, CDR2 SYGVKD. In DNA, the CDR3 is TGTGCCATCAGTGAGTCGAGGCAGCTTGAAGCTTTCTTT. Protein product: CAISESRQLEAFF.

This clone was detected only once. The J gene is TRBJ1-3, the V gene TRBV3-1 (or the pseudogene TRBV3-2), with TRBD1 as a possible D gene (5 bases). The CDR3 consists of 15 residues. Germline CDR1 is LGHDT and CDR2 is YNNKEL (reference sequence). Deletions cut 1 base from V and 0 bases from J, with 7 bases between. The CDR3 DNA reads TGTGCCAGCAGCCAAGGGGGCAGCTCTGGAAACACCATATATTTT. As protein: CASSQGGSSGNTIYF.

This chain uses TRBV7-9 with TRBJ2-2; 8 bases are shared with TRBD2. CDR1 and CDR2 from the germline V gene are SEHNR and FQNEAQ (reference sequence). Losses at the gene ends were 5 bases for V and 0 bases for J; bases not matched to a gene: 5. The CDR3 sequence is 16 residues long. CDR3 in amino acids: CASSITSGPNTGELFF. DNA for the CDR3: TGTGCCAGCAGCATTACTAGCGGTCCGAACACCGGGGAGCTGTTTTTT.

The rearrangement uses TRBV15 and TRBJ2-5, with D possibly matching TRBD2 (6 bases). Germline lookup yields CDR1 LNHNV and CDR2 YYDKDF (reference sequence). The CDR3 has 17 amino acids. Trimming pared 1 base from V and 1 base from J, leaving 16 bases between. CDR3 protein: CATSRVRIGRGQETQYF. CDR3 sequence (DNA): TGTGCCACCAGCAGAGTACGGATAGGGCGGGGCCAAGAGACCCAGTACTTC. Combining the CDR3 with reference TRBV15 and TRBJ2-5 gives the whole variable domain DAMVIQNPRYQVTQFGKPVTLSCSQTLNHNVMYWYQQKSSQAPKLLFHYYDKDFNNEADTPDNFQSRRPNTSFCFLDIRSPGLGDTAMYLCATSRVRIGRGQETQYFGPGTRLLVL.

The gene calls are TRBV6-6 and TRBJ2-7; TRBD2 aligns across 7 bases. Germline assignment: CDR1 MNHNY and CDR2 SVGAGI (reference sequence). Trimming cost V 5 bases and J 4 bases; bases outside gene matches: 2. CDR3 length: 12 residues. CDR3 nucleotides: TGTGCCAGCAGTCCTAGCGGATACGAGCAGTACGTC. This translates into CASSPSGYEQYV.

V is TRBV27 and J is TRBJ2-1, with a tentative D call TRBD2 (5 bases). The CDR3 length is 20 residues. Germline V gives CDR1 MNHEY, CDR2 SMNVEV (reference sequence). Trimming took off 0 bases at V and 9 bases at J, with 30 bases between the two ends. The CDR3 is CASSLSSRISMGDGLGEQFF. As DNA, the CDR3 is TGTGCCAGCAGTTTATCATCGCGAATATCCATGGGAGATGGCCTGGGTGAGCAGTTCTTC.

The rearrangement joins TRBV5-6 to TRBJ2-7; no clear D gene. Germline V lookup: CDR1 SGHDT, CDR2 YYEEEE. Trimming stripped 0 bases from V and 2 bases from J, with 6 bases between. CDR3 length: 13 amino acids. The CDR3 loop reads CASSLGPAYEQYV. The CDR3 DNA sequence: TGTGCCAGCAGCTTGGGGCCAGCCTACGAGCAGTACGTC.

The chain recombines TRBV5-8 with TRBJ2-1, with 8 positions matching TRBD1. V was pared by 4 bases and J by 8 bases, with 5 bases of the junction left unmatched. The CDR3 loop spans 13 amino acids. The germline V gene encodes CDR1 SGHTS and CDR2 YDEGEE. This CDR3 is CASSPGQGDEQFF. The DNA of the CDR3 is TGTGCCAGCAGCCCCGGACAGGGAGATGAGCAGTTCTTC. The full variable domain, rest sourced from reference TRBV5-8 and TRBJ2-1, is EAGVTQSPTHLIKTRGQQATLRCSPISGHTSVYWYQQALGLGLQFLLWYDEGEERNRGNFPPRFSGRQFPNYSSELNVNALELEDSALYLCASSPGQGDEQFFGPGTRLTVL.

This clone was picked up one time. The chain employs TRBV29-1 and TRBJ2-1; 12 bases fit TRBD2. J gave up 9 bases and V 8 bases, and 11 bases lay outside the gene matches. The CDR3 runs 14 residues. In germline, CDR1 is SQVTM, CDR2 ANQGSEA. As DNA, the CDR3 is TGCAGCATCCGACTAGCGGGAGAAATCTCTGAGCAGTTCTTC. Translating gives CSIRLAGEISEQFF.

This CDR3 reads CASSGSEGASTDTQYF. Written as DNA, the CDR3 is TGTGCCAGCAGCGGGAGCGAGGGGGCGAGCACAGATACGCAGTATTTT. The chain carries TRBV5-4 and TRBJ2-3; 7 bases fit TRBD1. The V and J ends lost 4 bases and 0 bases, in that order; junction bases with no gene match: 8. Germline V CDR1 and CDR2: SGHNT, YYREEE (reference sequence). This CDR3 contains 16 residues. Supplemented by reference TRBV5-4 and TRBJ2-3, the full variable domain reads ETGVTQSPTHLIKTRGQQVTLRCSSQSGHNTVSWYQQALGQGPQFIFQYYREEENGRGNFPPRFSGLQFPNYSSELNVNALELDDSALYLCASSGSEGASTDTQYFGPGTRLTVL.

The chain links TRBV24-1 to TRBJ1-2, with a possible D match to TRBD1 (5 bases). The CDR3 is made up of 13 amino acids. The germline V and J ends were trimmed by 4 bases and 2 bases, with 7 bases remaining between them. The germline gives CDR1 KGHDR, CDR2 SFDVKD. CDR3 region: CATSDQGNYGYTF. The CDR3 DNA is TGTGCCACCAGTGACCAGGGAAACTATGGCTACACCTTC.

The gene calls are TRBV7-9 and TRBJ1-4; 8 bases are shared with TRBD1. Germline CDR1 and CDR2: SEHNR and FQNEAQ (reference sequence). The CDR3 is 14 amino acids. The J segment lost 8 bases and the V segment lost 4 bases, leaving 6 bases of the junction unmatched. The CDR3 DNA sequence: TGTGCCAGCAGCTGGACAGGGATTCGGGAAAAACTGTTTTTT. It encodes CASSWTGIREKLFF.

The chain employs TRBV12-3 or TRBV12-4 and TRBJ2-1, with 12 bases lining up with TRBD2. V shed 8 bases and J 9 bases; nucleotides not matched to a gene: 5. The CDR3 is made up of 13 amino acids. The CDR3 nucleotides are TGTGCCAGCCTAGCGGGAGGGCCCGGTGAGCAGTTCTTC. Protein product: CASLAGGPGEQFF.

The V and J genes are TRBV6-2 or TRBV6-3 and TRBJ2-3, with 10 bases aligning to TRBD1. The V gene end was trimmed by 5 bases and the J gene end by 5 bases; junction bases not matched to a gene: 7. CDR1 MNHEY and CDR2 SVGEGT come from the germline V gene. The CDR3 spans 15 residues. The CDR3 DNA is TGTGCCAGCAGTCTCCGGGACAGGGGTCTAGATACGCAGTATTTT. Encoded protein: CASSLRDRGLDTQYF.

This clone was found once. The junction and the germline gene differ at one end; a read error may be behind it. The V call is TRBV7-2, the J call TRBJ2-3; D might be TRBD2 (5 bases). This CDR3 has 14 residues. Per the germline V gene, CDR1 is SGHTA and CDR2 is FQGNSA. This CDR3 is CASSLGSSIDTQYF. The CDR3 DNA sequence: TGTGCCAGCAGCTTAGGATCTAGCATAGATACGCAGTATTTT.

The CDR3 nucleotides read TGTGCCAGCAGCCAAACCCTGCCTCGGGACAGGGGAGACACTGAAGCTTTCTTT. As protein: CASSQTLPRDRGDTEAFF. V usage is TRBV21-1 and J usage is TRBJ1-1; the DNA was not compared with TRBD1, the D call given in the table. TRBV21-1 is a pseudogene locus. The CDR3 is 18 residues long.

The rearrangement uses TRBV5-5 and TRBJ2-2; 12 nucleotides match TRBD2. This CDR3 contains 19 residues. With 0 bases clipped from V and 4 bases from J, the junction kept 10 bases outside the gene matches. Germline V gene lookup returns CDR1 SGHKS and CDR2 YYEKEE (reference sequence). The CDR3 loop reads CASSLGASGRAAVTGELFF. The CDR3 nucleotides are TGTGCCAGCAGCTTGGGGGCTAGCGGGAGGGCCGCGGTCACCGGGGAGCTGTTTTTT.

The chain combines TRBV11-3 with TRBJ1-2; 7 positions match TRBD1. The CDR3 length is 14 residues. The J segment lost 7 bases and the V segment lost 3 bases, leaving 8 bases of the junction unmatched. Germline CDR1 reads SGHNT; CDR2 reads YENEEA. CDR3 sequence (DNA): TGTGCCAGCAGCTTTTCGGAGGGGGCAGCTGGCTACACCTTC. Translating gives CASSFSEGAAGYTF.

The chain carries TRBV21-1 and TRBJ2-1; the table's D call, TRBD2, has no DNA check behind it. TRBV21-1 is reported as a pseudogene. The CDR3 consists of 16 residues. CDR3: CASSKVRLAGALEQFF. DNA for the CDR3: TGTGCCAGCAGCAAAGTGCGACTAGCGGGAGCTCTTGAGCAGTTCTTC.

The chain links TRBV7-2 to TRBJ2-3; TRBD2 matches at 8 bases. Germline assignment: CDR1 SGHTA and CDR2 FQGNSA. The CDR3 contains 17 residues. The trim removed 6 bases at V and 7 bases at J, leaving 18 bases unmatched. The CDR3 reads CASRVNSGGRIMYTQYF. The CDR3 DNA is TGTGCCAGCAGGGTAAATTCCGGCGGGAGGATAATGTATACGCAGTATTTT.

This rearrangement joins TRBV11-2 to TRBJ2-1, with D maybe TRBD2 (6 bases). In germline, CDR1 is SGHAT, CDR2 FQNNGV. Trimming pared 5 bases from V and 4 bases from J, leaving 15 bases between. This CDR3 has 15 residues. The CDR3 reads CASSPRTNIYNEQFF. The CDR3, as DNA: TGTGCCAGCAGCCCCCGGACTAACATATACAATGAGCAGTTCTTC. The complete variable domain, with remaining parts taken from reference TRBV11-2 and TRBJ2-1, reads EAGVAQSPRYKIIEKRQSVAFWCNPISGHATLYWYQQILGQGPKLLIQFQNNGVVDDSQLPKDRFSAERLKGVDSTLKIQPAKLEDSAVYLCASSPRTNIYNEQFFGPGTRLTVL.

This sequence joins TRBV10-2 and TRBJ2-7; a possible D gene is TRBD2 (6 bases). There are 16 residues in the CDR3. The V end was cut by 2 bases, the J end by 2 bases, with 16 bases between. Germline assignment: CDR1 WSHSY and CDR2 SAAADI. The DNA for the CDR3 is TGCGCCAGCAGTGAGAGTATGCTAGCGCTCCCCTACGAGCAGTACGTC. This translates into CASSESMLALPYEQYV.

A single count supports this clone. The chain links TRBV19 to TRBJ1-5, with D perhaps TRBD1 (6 bases). This CDR3 spans 15 amino acids. Germline lookup yields CDR1 LNHDA and CDR2 SQIVND (reference sequence). V lost 1 base, J lost 2 bases, and 9 bases lay in between. The CDR3 protein is CASSIADRGNQPQHF. In DNA, the CDR3 is TGTGCCAGTAGTATAGCGGACAGAGGCAATCAGCCCCAGCATTTT.

V and J are TRBV27 and TRBJ2-1; tentatively, D is TRBD1 (6 bases). Germline V gives CDR1 MNHEY, CDR2 SMNVEV (reference sequence). The V and J ends lost 2 bases and 6 bases respectively, with 17 bases between them. The CDR3 loop spans 16 amino acids. The CDR3 is CASSLQGTEFSNEQFF. The CDR3, as DNA: TGTGCCAGCAGTTTACAGGGGACGGAATTCTCCAATGAGCAGTTCTTC.

This clone was counted once. This sequence joins TRBV27 and TRBJ1-1; 10 positions match TRBD1. The J segment lost 4 bases and the V segment lost 5 bases, leaving 16 bases of the junction unmatched. The germline V gene has CDR1 MNHEY and CDR2 SMNVEV (reference sequence). The length of the CDR3 is 18 residues. The CDR3 nucleotides read TGTGCCAGCAGTCCTGGGACAGGGGCGGGCCGGGGGGTCACTGAAGCTTTCTTT. It translates to CASSPGTGAGRGVTEAFF.